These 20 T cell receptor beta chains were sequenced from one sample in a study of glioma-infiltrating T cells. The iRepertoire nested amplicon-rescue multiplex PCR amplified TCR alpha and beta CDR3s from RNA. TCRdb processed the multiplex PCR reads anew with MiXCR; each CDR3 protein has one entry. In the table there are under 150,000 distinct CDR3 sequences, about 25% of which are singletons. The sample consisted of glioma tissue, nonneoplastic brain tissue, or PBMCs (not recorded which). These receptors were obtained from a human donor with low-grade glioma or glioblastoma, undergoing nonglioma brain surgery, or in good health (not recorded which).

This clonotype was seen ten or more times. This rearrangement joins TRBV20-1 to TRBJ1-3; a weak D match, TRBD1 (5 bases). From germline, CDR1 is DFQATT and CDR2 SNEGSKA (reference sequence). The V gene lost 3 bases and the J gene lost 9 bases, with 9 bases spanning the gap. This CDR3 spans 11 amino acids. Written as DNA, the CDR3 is TGCAGTGCTAGCCCAGGGATCACCATATATTTT. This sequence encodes CSASPGITIYF.

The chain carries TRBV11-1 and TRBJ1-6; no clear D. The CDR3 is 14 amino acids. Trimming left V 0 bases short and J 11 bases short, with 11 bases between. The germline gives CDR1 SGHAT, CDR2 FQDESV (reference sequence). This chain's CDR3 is CASSLAVRGTPLHF. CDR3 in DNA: TGTGCCAGCAGCTTAGCGGTGCGGGGTACACCCCTCCACTTT.

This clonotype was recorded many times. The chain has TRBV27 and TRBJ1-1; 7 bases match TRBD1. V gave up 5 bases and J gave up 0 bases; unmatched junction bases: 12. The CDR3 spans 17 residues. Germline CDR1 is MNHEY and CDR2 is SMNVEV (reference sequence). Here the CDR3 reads CASSPNHRGFMNTEAFF. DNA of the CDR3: TGTGCCAGCAGTCCGAACCACAGGGGATTCATGAACACTGAAGCTTTCTTT.

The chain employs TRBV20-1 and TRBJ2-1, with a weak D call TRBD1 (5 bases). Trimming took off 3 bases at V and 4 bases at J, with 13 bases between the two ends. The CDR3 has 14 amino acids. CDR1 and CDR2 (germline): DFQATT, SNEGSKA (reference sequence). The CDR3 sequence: CSARSVGLYNEQFF. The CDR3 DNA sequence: TGCAGTGCTAGGAGCGTGGGGCTTTACAATGAGCAGTTCTTC.

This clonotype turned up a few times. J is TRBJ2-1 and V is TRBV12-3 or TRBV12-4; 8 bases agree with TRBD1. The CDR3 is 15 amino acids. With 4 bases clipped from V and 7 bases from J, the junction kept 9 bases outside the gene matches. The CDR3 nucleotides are TGTGCCAGCAGTTGGACAGGGATTCATGGTAATGAGCAGTTCTTC. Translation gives CASSWTGIHGNEQFF.

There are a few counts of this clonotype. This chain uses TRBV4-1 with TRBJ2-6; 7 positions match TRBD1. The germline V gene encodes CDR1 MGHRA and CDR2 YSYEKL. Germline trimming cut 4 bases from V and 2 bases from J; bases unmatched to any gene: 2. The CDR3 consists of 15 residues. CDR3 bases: TGCGCCAGCAGCCTCAGGGGGACTGGGGCCAACGTCCTGACTTTC. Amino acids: CASSLRGTGANVLTF.

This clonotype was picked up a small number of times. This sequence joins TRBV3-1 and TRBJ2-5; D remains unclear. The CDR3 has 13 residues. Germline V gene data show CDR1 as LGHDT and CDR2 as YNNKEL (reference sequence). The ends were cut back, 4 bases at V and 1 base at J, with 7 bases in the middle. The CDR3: CASSLAVQETQYF. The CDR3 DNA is TGTGCCAGCAGCCTGGCGGTCCAAGAGACCCAGTACTTC.

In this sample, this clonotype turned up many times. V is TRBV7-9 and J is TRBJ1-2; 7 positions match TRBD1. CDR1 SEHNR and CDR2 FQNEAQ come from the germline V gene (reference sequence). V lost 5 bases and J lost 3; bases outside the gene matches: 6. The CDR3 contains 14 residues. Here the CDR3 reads CASSVYRGDYGYTF. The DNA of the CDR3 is TGTGCCAGCAGCGTGTACAGGGGAGACTATGGCTACACCTTC.

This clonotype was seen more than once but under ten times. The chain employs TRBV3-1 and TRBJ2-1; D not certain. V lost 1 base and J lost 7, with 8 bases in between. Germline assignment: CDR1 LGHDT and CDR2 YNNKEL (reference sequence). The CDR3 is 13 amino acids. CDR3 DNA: TGTGCCAGCAGCCAAGCAGGTATGAATGAGCAGTTCTTC. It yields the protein CASSQAGMNEQFF.

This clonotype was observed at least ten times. CDR3 loop: CASSYSRVSYEQYV. The DNA for the CDR3 is TGTGCCAGCAGTTACTCGAGGGTCTCCTACGAGCAGTACGTC. The chain has TRBV6-2 or TRBV6-3 and TRBJ2-7, with a weak D call TRBD2 (5 bases). With 0 bases removed from V and 0 bases from J, the gap between germline ends came to 6 bases. Germline CDR1 and CDR2: MNHEY and SVGEGT. This CDR3 is built from 14 residues.

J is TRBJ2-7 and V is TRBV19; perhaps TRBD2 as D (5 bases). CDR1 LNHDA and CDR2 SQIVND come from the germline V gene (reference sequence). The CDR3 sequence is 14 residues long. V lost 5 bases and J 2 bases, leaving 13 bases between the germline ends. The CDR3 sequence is CASSPRGTPYEQYV. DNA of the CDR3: TGTGCCAGTAGTCCCCGGGGAACCCCCTACGAGCAGTACGTC.

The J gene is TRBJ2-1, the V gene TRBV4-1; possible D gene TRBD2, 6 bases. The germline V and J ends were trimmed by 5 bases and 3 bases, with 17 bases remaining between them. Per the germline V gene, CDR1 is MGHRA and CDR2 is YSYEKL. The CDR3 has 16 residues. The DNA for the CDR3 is TGCGCCAGCAGCACCGCCGGGCGGGGAAACTACAATGAGCAGTTCTTC. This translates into CASSTAGRGNYNEQFF.

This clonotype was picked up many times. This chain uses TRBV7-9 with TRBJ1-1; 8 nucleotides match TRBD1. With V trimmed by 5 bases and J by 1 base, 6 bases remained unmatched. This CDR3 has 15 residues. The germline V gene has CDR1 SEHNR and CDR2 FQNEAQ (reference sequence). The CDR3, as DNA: TGTGCCAGCAGCCAAGCAGGGGGCTGGAACACTGAAGCTTTCTTT. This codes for CASSQAGGWNTEAFF.

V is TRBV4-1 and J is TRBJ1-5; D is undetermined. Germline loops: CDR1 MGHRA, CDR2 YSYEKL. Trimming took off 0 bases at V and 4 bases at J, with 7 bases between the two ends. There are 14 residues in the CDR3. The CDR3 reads CASSQEGINQPQHF. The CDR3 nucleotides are TGCGCCAGCAGCCAAGAGGGAATTAATCAGCCCCAGCATTTT.

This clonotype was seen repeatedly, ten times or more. CDR3 sequence reads: CSAKSGFSTDTQYF. The DNA for the CDR3 is TGCAGTGCTAAGTCGGGGTTCTCCACAGATACGCAGTATTTT. This sequence joins TRBV20-1 and TRBJ2-3; weak D call: TRBD2 (5 bases). This CDR3 contains 14 residues. CDR1 is DFQATT, CDR2 SNEGSKA, per germline (reference sequence). Trimming left V 4 bases short and J 2 bases short, with 13 bases between.

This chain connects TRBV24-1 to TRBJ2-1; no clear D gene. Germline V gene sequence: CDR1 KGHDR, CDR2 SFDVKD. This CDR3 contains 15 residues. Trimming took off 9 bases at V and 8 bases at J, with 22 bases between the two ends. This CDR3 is CATAPPEALGDEQFF. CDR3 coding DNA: TGTGCCACCGCTCCCCCCGAGGCGCTCGGCGATGAGCAGTTCTTC.

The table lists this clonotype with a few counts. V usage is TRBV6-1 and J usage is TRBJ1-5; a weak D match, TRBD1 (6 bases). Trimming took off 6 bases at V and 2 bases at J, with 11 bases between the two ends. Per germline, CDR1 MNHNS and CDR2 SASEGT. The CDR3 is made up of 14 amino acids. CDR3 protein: CASRSTGRNQPQHF. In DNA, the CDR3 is TGTGCCAGCAGGTCCACAGGGCGCAATCAGCCCCAGCATTTT.

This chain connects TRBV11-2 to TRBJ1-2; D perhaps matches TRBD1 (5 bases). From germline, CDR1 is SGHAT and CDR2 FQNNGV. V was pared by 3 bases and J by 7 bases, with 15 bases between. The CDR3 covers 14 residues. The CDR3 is CASSLVQGTPGYTF. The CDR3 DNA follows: TGTGCCAGCAGCTTGGTTCAGGGAACCCCTGGCTACACCTTC. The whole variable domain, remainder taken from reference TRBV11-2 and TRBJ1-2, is EAGVAQSPRYKIIEKRQSVAFWCNPISGHATLYWYQQILGQGPKLLIQFQNNGVVDDSQLPKDRFSAERLKGVDSTLKIQPAKLEDSAVYLCASSLVQGTPGYTFGSGTRLTVV.

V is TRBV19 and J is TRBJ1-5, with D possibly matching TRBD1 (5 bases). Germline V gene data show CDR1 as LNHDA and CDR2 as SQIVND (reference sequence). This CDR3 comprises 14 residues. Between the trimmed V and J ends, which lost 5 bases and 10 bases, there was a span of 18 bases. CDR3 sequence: CASSSVQDFKPQHF. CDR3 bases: TGTGCCAGTAGTTCCGTACAGGACTTCAAACCCCAGCATTTT. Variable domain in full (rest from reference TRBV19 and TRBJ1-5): DGGITQSPKYLFRKEGQNVTLSCEQNLNHDAMYWYRQDPGQGLRLIYYSQIVNDFQKGDIAEGYSVSREKKESFPLTVTSAQKNPTAFYLCASSSVQDFKPQHFGDGTRLSIL.

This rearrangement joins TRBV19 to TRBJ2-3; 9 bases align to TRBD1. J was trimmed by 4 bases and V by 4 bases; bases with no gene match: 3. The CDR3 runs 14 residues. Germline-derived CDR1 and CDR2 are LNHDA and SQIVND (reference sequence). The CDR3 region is CASSSTGGADTQYF. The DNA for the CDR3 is TGTGCCAGTAGTAGTACAGGGGGCGCAGATACGCAGTATTTT.